What follows describes a single TCR beta chain. This entry belongs to a study of blood T cell repertoires in COVID-19. This CDR3 region has 14 residues. Trimming took 1 base from V and 2 from J, leaving 8 bases between them. Germline V gene data show CDR1 as MNHNS and CDR2 as SASEGT. In the authors' workflow: Amplifying reference gene primers gave estimates of nucleated cell counts. Sequenced by immunoSEQ multiplex PCR; TCRdb stores in-frame clones only, minus some. V and J calls and clone size come straight from that table; D and trimming were deduced from the DNA. The repertoire holds around 230,000 clones, with about nine tenths as singletons.

The source is a man aged 50-60 years with COVID-19, enrolled during active disease. Material: peripheral blood. The chain couples TRBV6-1 to TRBJ2-5; unclear D gene. The CDR3 region has the DNA TGTGCCAGCAGTGAAGTCAGGCCTCAAGAGACCCAGTACTTC. Amino acids: CASSEVRPQETQYF.